These 15 T cell receptor beta chains share one sample of origin, sequenced in a study of blood T cell repertoires in COVID-19. Clones were read by immunoSEQ multiplex PCR, and TCRdb kept only the in-frame ones, dropping some. The table records roughly 150,000 clones, 85% of them present only once. Source material: PBMCs or T cells enriched from blood (not recorded which). These receptors were taken from a woman between 40 and 50 years old who had recovered from COVID-19.

The genes are TRBV7-6 and TRBJ2-1; tentatively, D is TRBD2 (5 bases). Germline lookup yields CDR1 SGHVS and CDR2 FNYEAQ. This CDR3 comprises 15 residues. Trimming cost V 5 bases and J 5 bases, with 16 bases left between them. The CDR3 DNA is TGTGCCAGCAGCAAAGCCGCGACTAACAACAATGAGCAGTTCTTC. The encoded protein is CASSKAATNNNEQFF.

This clone appeared a few times. The chain uses TRBV27 and TRBJ1-4; perhaps TRBD1 as D (5 bases). The germline V gene has CDR1 MNHEY and CDR2 SMNVEV (reference sequence). Trimming shortened V by 6 bases and J by 8 bases, and 10 bases separated the two germline ends. This CDR3 is 12 amino acids long. CDR3 sequence reads: CASRRGGEKLFF. The CDR3 DNA is TGTGCCAGCAGGCGGGGGGGAGAAAAACTGTTTTTT.

This clone was seen a few times. J is TRBJ2-7 and V is TRBV3-1 (or the pseudogene TRBV3-2), with 11 bases lining up with TRBD2. Looked up from germline, CDR1 is LGHDT and CDR2 is YNNKEL (reference sequence). This CDR3 has 18 amino acids. The V segment lost 3 bases and the J segment 5 bases; nucleotides outside the gene matches: 15. The CDR3: CASSHPPVGVAGGNEQYF. Here the CDR3 DNA reads TGTGCCAGCAGCCATCCTCCCGTCGGGGTAGCGGGAGGGAACGAGCAGTACTTC.

The chain recombines TRBV6-1 with TRBJ1-1; no firm D call. From germline, CDR1 is MNHNS and CDR2 SASEGT. The CDR3 has 14 amino acids. V was clipped by 0 bases and J by 8 bases, with 13 bases between them. CDR3 nucleotide sequence: TGTGCCAGCAGTGAAGCGCTTCTGACAAGAGAAGCTTTCTTT. Translating gives CASSEALLTREAFF.

The chain carries TRBV9 and TRBJ1-2; D not resolved. Deletions cut 0 bases from V and 1 base from J, with 4 bases between. Germline CDR1 reads SGDLS; CDR2 reads YYNGEE. The CDR3 is 13 amino acids. The DNA for the CDR3 is TGTGCCAGCAGCGTAGATCATAACTATGGCTACACCTTC. The encoded protein is CASSVDHNYGYTF.

This chain connects TRBV29-1 to TRBJ1-2; perhaps TRBD1 as D (5 bases). The CDR3 consists of 13 residues. V shed 4 bases and J shed 8 bases, with 17 bases lying between them. Germline V CDR1 and CDR2: SQVTM, ANQGSEA. The CDR3 nucleotides are TGCAGCGTTGGACAAGGGACTATGAAAGGCTACACCTTC. It translates to CSVGQGTMKGYTF. Full variable domain (remainder filled in from reference TRBV29-1 and TRBJ1-2): SAVISQKPSRDICQRGTSLTIQCQVDSQVTMMFWYRQQPGQSLTLIATANQGSEATYESGFVIDKFPISRPNLTFSTLTVSNMSPEDSSIYLCSVGQGTMKGYTFGSGTRLTVV.

V is TRBV5-4 and J is TRBJ1-4; possibly TRBD1 for D (5 bases). Trimming took 2 bases from V and 8 from J, leaving 13 bases between them. The CDR3 totals 14 residues. Germline CDR1 reads SGHNT; CDR2 reads YYREEE (reference sequence). CDR3: CASSFPGNEEKLFF. DNA of the CDR3: TGTGCCAGCAGCTTCCCAGGGAATGAAGAAAAACTGTTTTTT.

The chain uses TRBV6-5 and TRBJ2-3; D ambiguous. There are 13 residues in the CDR3. Germline V CDR1 and CDR2: MNHEY, SVGAGI. Trimming removed 4 bases at V and 2 bases at J, with 7 bases between. In DNA, the CDR3 is TGTGCCAGCAGTTCGGTCACCACAGATACGCAGTATTTT. This codes for CASSSVTTDTQYF.

V and J are TRBV29-1 and TRBJ2-1, with 10 bases that match TRBD2. The CDR3 contains 14 residues. CDR1 and CDR2 (germline): SQVTM, ANQGSEA. The J segment lost 4 bases and the V segment lost 2 bases, leaving 2 bases of the junction unmatched. CDR3 DNA sequence: TGCAGCGTTGAACCAGCGGGAGGGTACAATGAGCAGTTCTTC. This encodes CSVEPAGGYNEQFF.

V is TRBV29-1 and J is TRBJ2-1; 11 positions match TRBD2. The CDR3 runs 14 residues. The germline gives CDR1 SQVTM, CDR2 ANQGSEA. Trimming cost V 4 bases and J 5 bases; bases outside gene matches: 4. This chain's CDR3 is CSVVSGRGNNEQFF. Here the CDR3 DNA reads TGCAGCGTTGTTAGCGGGAGGGGGAACAATGAGCAGTTCTTC.

This rearrangement joins TRBV9 to TRBJ1-1; D not certain. This CDR3 contains 13 residues. Trimming left V 0 bases short and J 4 bases short, with 7 bases between. Per germline, CDR1 SGDLS and CDR2 YYNGEE. The CDR3 region is CASSVAMSTEAFF. The CDR3 DNA follows: TGTGCCAGCAGCGTAGCGATGAGCACTGAAGCTTTCTTT.

This clone was seen just once. The genes are TRBV4-1 and TRBJ2-7; 11 bases align to TRBD2. Losses at the gene ends were 6 bases for V and 2 bases for J; bases not matched to a gene: 12. CDR3 length: 17 amino acids. Per germline, CDR1 MGHRA and CDR2 YSYEKL. The CDR3 nucleotides read TGCGCCAGCAGTCCGAATAGCGGGAGGGCCAAAGCCTACGAGCAGTACTTC. Its protein product is CASSPNSGRAKAYEQYF.

The chain is built from TRBV9 and TRBJ2-3, with a possible D match to TRBD2 (6 bases). Germline V CDR1 and CDR2: SGDLS, YYNGEE. The V and J ends lost 0 bases and 0 bases respectively, with 8 bases between them. This CDR3 spans 15 amino acids. For the CDR3, the DNA is TGTGCCAGCAGCGTAGGGGGGGTGAGCACAGATACGCAGTATTTT. Its translation: CASSVGGVSTDTQYF.

This clone appeared once. J is TRBJ2-7 and V is TRBV7-2; 8 bases agree with TRBD1. Losses at the gene ends were 5 bases for V and 2 bases for J; bases not matched to a gene: 11. Per germline, CDR1 SGHTA and CDR2 FQGNSA. The CDR3 extends over 16 amino acids. CDR3 in amino acids: CASSAKAGQGPYEQYF. CDR3 DNA: TGTGCCAGCAGCGCGAAGGCCGGACAGGGCCCCTACGAGCAGTACTTC.

This clone was found once. CDR3 residues: CASRPTGGGGYTF. The CDR3 DNA is TGTGCCAGTAGGCCCACAGGGGGCGGTGGCTACACCTTC. V gene TRBV19 combines with J gene TRBJ1-2; 9 bases are a match to TRBD1. V lost 6 bases and J lost 7; bases outside the gene matches: 6. The germline CDR1 and CDR2 sequences are LNHDA and SQIVND (reference sequence). The CDR3 is 13 amino acids.